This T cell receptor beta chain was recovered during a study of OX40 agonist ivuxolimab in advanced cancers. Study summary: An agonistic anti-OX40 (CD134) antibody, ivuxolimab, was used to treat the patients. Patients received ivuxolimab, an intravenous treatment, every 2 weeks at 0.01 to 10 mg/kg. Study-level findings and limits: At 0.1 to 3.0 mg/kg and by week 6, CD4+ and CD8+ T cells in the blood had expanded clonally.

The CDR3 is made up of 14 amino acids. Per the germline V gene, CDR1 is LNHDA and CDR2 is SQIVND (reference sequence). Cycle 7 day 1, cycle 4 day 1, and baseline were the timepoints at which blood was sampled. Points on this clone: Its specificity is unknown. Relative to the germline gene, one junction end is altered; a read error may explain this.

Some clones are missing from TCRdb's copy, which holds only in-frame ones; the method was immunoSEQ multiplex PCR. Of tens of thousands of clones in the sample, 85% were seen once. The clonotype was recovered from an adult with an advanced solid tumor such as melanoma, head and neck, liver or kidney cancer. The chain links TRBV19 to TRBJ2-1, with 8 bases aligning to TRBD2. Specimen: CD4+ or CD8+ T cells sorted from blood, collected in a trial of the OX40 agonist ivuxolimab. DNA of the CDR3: TGTGCCAGTAGTTATAGCGGGATCTACGATGAGCAGTTCTTC. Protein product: CASSYSGIYDEQFF.